Listed below are T cell receptor beta chains from one sample, sequenced in a study of coeliac disease. Produced via immunoSEQ multiplex PCR; TCRdb's table is partial and in-frame only. The sample carries under 10,000 clones, approximately 60% recorded once. The material sequenced was intraepithelial lymphocytes from the gut. The source is a woman aged 55 to 70 with celiac disease. The CDR3 runs from the conserved cysteine through the conserved F or W. D genes are given only for firm matches. Size is omitted from some rows. Given values are once, few, many or a class for expanded clones.

D gene,J gene,V gene,clone size,CDR3 DNA,CDR3 protein
.,TRBJ2-2,TRBV19,.,TGTGCCAGTTTTGCAGGGGCCGGGGAGCTGTTTTTT,CASFAGAGELFF
.,TRBJ2-7,TRBV6-5,.,TGTGCCAGCAGCACGACGGACACCGGCTACGAGCAGTACTTC,CASSTTDTGYEQYF
.,TRBJ2-2,TRBV7-2,.,TGTGCCAGCAGCTCCGGACAGTACACCGGGGAGCTGTTTTTT,CASSSGQYTGELFF
.,TRBJ2-2,TRBV11-3,.,TGTGCCAGCAGCCACAGGGGTAGCGGGACCACCGGGGAGCTGTTTTTT,CASSHRGSGTTGELFF
.,TRBJ2-5,TRBV20-1,few,TGCAGTGCCCCGGAGACCCAGTACTTC,CSAPETQYF
.,TRBJ2-7,TRBV19,.,TGTGCCAGTAGTATAGGCGGGACCTCCTACGAGCAGTACTTC,CASSIGGTSYEQYF
.,TRBJ2-7,TRBV4-2,few,TGTGCCAGCAGCCAAGAACTCTTCTACGAGCAGTACTTC,CASSQELFYEQYF
TRBD2,TRBJ2-7,TRBV6-1,few,TGTGCCGGGGGGGGACTAGCGGGACGCTACGAGCAGTACTTC,CAGGGLAGRYEQYF
TRBD1,TRBJ1-1,TRBV9,.,TGTGCCAGCAGCGCCCCGGACAGGGGACCGGGTGAAGCTTTCTTT,CASSAPDRGPGEAFF
.,TRBJ1-1,TRBV18,.,TGTGCCAGCTCACCGCCAAAGGGGGAGAACACTGAAGCTTTCTTT,CASSPPKGENTEAFF
TRBD2,TRBJ2-2,TRBV4-2,.,TGTGCCAGCAGCCCCCCCCCGGGCGGGAGGACCCCACCCGGGGAGCTGTTTTTT,CASSPPPGGRTPPGELFF
.,TRBJ2-2,TRBV2,.,TGTGCCAGCAGTGCCTTCACCGGGGAGCTGTTTTTT,CASSAFTGELFF
.,TRBJ1-1,TRBV10-3,.,TGTGCCATCAGGGCCGGCCTCCGGGGCACTGAAGCTTTCTTT,CAIRAGLRGTEAFF
TRBD1,TRBJ1-4,TRBV6-6,.,TGTGCCAGCAGAGGACAGGGGGCCGCTGAAAAACTGTTTTTT,CASRGQGAAEKLFF
TRBD2,TRBJ2-5,TRBV13,.,TGTGCCAGCAGGAGTAGCGGGGAGGAGACCCAGTACTTC,CASRSSGEETQYF
.,TRBJ1-3,TRBV29-1,.,TGCAGCGGACTCCAAGGGGTCGGAAACACCATATATTTT,CSGLQGVGNTIYF
TRBD2,TRBJ2-7,TRBV27,few,TGTGCCAGCAGCCGGACTAGCGGGATAATTTACGAGCAGTACTTC,CASSRTSGIIYEQYF
.,TRBJ1-1,TRBV7-8,.,TGTGCCAGCAGCCACAGGGCCTTGGGGACTGAAGCTTTCTTT,CASSHRALGTEAFF
TRBD1,TRBJ1-4,TRBV9,.,TGTGCCAGCAGCTTCGGACAGGGGGGTGAAAAACTGTTTTTT,CASSFGQGGEKLFF
.,TRBJ2-1,TRBV11-2,.,TGTGCCAGCAGCTCGAGGGCGGACTCGTCCTACAATGAGCAGTTCTTC,CASSSRADSSYNEQFF
TRBD1,TRBJ2-2,TRBV9,.,TGTGCCAGCAGCGACGCCACTTCAGGACAGGCGAACACCGGGGAGCTGTTTTTT,CASSDATSGQANTGELFF
.,TRBJ2-3,TRBV15,medium-sized,TGTGCCACCAGTGGACTATCGGATACGCAGTATTTT,CATSGLSDTQYF
.,TRBJ2-7,TRBV5-1,.,TGCGCCAGCAATGAAGCCGACAGGACCTCCTACGAGCAGTACTTC,CASNEADRTSYEQYF
.,TRBJ2-7,TRBV28,.,TGTGCCAGCACCCTACCCACTAGTCGGGACTCAAACCTCTACGAGCAGTACTTC,CASTLPTSRDSNLYEQYF
TRBD1,TRBJ2-7,TRBV27,once,TGTGCCAGCAGTTTATCCCCGGGACAGGGGAATGAGCAGTACTTC,CASSLSPGQGNEQYF
.,TRBJ2-7,TRBV19,.,TGTGCCAGTGCCCGGAGGCTAACCTACGAGCAGTACTTC,CASARRLTYEQYF
TRBD1,TRBJ1-5,TRBV19,.,TGTGCCAGTAGCTCCGGGACAGGGGGCAATCAGCCCCAGCATTTT,CASSSGTGGNQPQHF